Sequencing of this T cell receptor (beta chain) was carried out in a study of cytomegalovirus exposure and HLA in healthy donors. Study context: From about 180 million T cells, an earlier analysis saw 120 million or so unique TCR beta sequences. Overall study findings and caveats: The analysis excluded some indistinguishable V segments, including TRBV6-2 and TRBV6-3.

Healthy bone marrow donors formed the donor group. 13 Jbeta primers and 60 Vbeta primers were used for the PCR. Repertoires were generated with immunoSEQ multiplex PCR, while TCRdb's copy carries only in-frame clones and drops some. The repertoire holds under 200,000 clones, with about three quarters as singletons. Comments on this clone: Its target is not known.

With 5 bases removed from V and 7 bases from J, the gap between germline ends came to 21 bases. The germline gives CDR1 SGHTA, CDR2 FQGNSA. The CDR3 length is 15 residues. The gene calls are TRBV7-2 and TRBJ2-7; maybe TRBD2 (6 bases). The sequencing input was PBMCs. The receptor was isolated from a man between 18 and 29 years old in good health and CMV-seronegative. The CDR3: CASSPLGGFAGEQYF. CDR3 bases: TGTGCCAGCAGCCCCCTCGGCGGGTTCGCGGGGGAGCAGTACTTC.